These 8 T cell receptor beta chains share one sample of origin, sequenced in a study of cytomegalovirus exposure and HLA in healthy donors. The protocol was immunoSEQ multiplex PCR, while the TCRdb copy is restricted to in-frame clones and leaves out a portion. The sample lists 150,000 to 200,000 clones; roughly nine tenths were seen once. Material for sequencing was PBMCs. These receptors were taken from a woman aged 18-35 years in good health and CMV-seropositive.

The J gene is TRBJ2-5, the V gene TRBV7-6; 7 bases map to TRBD1. The CDR3 contains 14 residues. Trimming at V came to 5 bases and at J to 4 bases, leaving 7 bases not matched to a gene. Germline assignment: CDR1 SGHVS and CDR2 FNYEAQ. The CDR3 sequence: CASSSNRGRETQYF. As DNA, the CDR3 is TGTGCCAGCAGCAGCAACAGGGGTAGAGAGACCCAGTACTTC.

As concerns this clone: The junction departs from the called germline gene at one end, perhaps through a read error. The chain uses TRBV27 and TRBJ2-5; D might be TRBD2 (6 bases). Looked up from germline, CDR1 is MNHEY and CDR2 is SMNVEV (reference sequence). This CDR3 contains 15 residues. The CDR3 region has the DNA TGTGCTTGTACCGGCCCTGACAGACCCAAGGGAGGTGGGAACTTC. This encodes CACTGPDRPKGGGNF.

The genes are TRBV4-1 and TRBJ1-3; possibly TRBD1 for D (6 bases). V lost 0 bases, J lost 3 bases, and 12 bases lay in between. The CDR3 length is 16 residues. Germline loops: CDR1 MGHRA, CDR2 YSYEKL. The CDR3 bases are TGCGCCAGCAGCCAAGAAAGGGGGGGCATTGGAAACACCATATATTTT. This codes for CASSQERGGIGNTIYF.

The V gene is TRBV19, the J gene TRBJ2-7, with 9 bases identical to TRBD1. The CDR3 length is 14 residues. CDR1 and CDR2 (germline): LNHDA, SQIVND (reference sequence). The V segment lost 6 bases and the J segment 6 bases; nucleotides outside the gene matches: 9. The CDR3 bases are TGTGCCAGTAGCCAATCGGGGACAGGGAGCGAGCAGTACTTC. Its protein is CASSQSGTGSEQYF.

This clone was detected only once. The chain employs TRBV27 and TRBJ2-1, with 11 bases fitting TRBD1. J gave up 8 bases and V 8 bases, and 8 bases lay outside the gene matches. Germline loops: CDR1 MNHEY, CDR2 SMNVEV (reference sequence). The CDR3 length is 14 residues. The CDR3 loop reads CASFGTGGSDEQFF. The CDR3 coding sequence is TGTGCCAGCTTCGGGACAGGGGGGTCGGATGAGCAGTTCTTC.

This sequence joins TRBV28 and TRBJ2-2; TRBD2 aligns across 9 bases. V shed 3 bases and J 7 bases; nucleotides not matched to a gene: 9. The CDR3 runs 16 residues. Germline lookup yields CDR1 MDHEN and CDR2 SYDVKM. The CDR3 region is CASSFSGRIPDGELFF. The CDR3 bases are TGTGCCAGCAGTTTTAGCGGGAGAATCCCTGACGGGGAGCTGTTTTTT.

This clone has a single count. The chain carries TRBV27 and TRBJ1-5; TRBD1 matches 8 bases. The CDR3 has 15 amino acids. The V gene end was trimmed by 6 bases and the J gene end by 1 base; junction bases not matched to a gene: 5. Germline CDR1 and CDR2: MNHEY and SMNVEV (reference sequence). In DNA, the CDR3 is TGTGCCAGCAGGAAGACAGGGGTAAGCAATCAGCCCCAGCATTTT. Amino acid sequence: CASRKTGVSNQPQHF.

Turning to this clone: At the DNA level, this CDR3 is encoded by other sequences in the same sample as well. J is TRBJ1-5 and V is TRBV5-1, with TRBD1 matching over 7 bases. With 0 bases clipped from V and 3 bases from J, the junction kept 3 bases outside the gene matches. The CDR3 loop spans 15 amino acids. The germline gives CDR1 SGHRS, CDR2 YFSETQ. CDR3 in DNA: TGCGCCAGCAGCTTGGGACAGGGTAACAATCAGCCCCAGCATTTT. Encoded protein: CASSLGQGNNQPQHF.